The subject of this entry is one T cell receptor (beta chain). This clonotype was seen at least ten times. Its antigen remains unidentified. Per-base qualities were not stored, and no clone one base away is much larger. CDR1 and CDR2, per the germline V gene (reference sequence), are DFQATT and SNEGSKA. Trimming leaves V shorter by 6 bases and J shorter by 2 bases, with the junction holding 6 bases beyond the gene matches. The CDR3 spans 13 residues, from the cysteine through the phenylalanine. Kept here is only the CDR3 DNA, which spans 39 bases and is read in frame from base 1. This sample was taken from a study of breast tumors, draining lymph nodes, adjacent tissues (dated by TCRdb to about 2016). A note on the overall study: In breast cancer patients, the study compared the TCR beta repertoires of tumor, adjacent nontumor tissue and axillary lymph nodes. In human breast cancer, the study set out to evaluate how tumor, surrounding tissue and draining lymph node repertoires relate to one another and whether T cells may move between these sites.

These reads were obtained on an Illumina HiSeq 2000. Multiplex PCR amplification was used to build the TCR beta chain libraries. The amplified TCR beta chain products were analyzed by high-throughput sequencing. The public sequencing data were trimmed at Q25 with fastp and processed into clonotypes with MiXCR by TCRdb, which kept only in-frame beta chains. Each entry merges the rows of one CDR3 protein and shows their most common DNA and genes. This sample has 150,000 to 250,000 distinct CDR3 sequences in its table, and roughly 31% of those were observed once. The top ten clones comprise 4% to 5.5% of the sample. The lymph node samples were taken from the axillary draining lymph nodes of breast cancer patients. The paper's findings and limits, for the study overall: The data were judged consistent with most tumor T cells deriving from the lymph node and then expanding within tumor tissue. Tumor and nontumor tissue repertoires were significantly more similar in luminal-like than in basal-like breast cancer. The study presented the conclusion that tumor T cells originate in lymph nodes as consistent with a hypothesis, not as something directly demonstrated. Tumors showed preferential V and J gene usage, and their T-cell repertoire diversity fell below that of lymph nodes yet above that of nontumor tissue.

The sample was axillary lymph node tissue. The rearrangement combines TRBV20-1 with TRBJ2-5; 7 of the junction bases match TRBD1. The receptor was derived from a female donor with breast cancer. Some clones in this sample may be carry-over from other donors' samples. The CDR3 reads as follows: CSAPGTVQETQYF. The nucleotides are TGCAGTGCACCAGGGACAGTACAAGAGACCCAGTACTTC.